This T cell receptor beta chain was obtained from a study of T cells in localized non-small cell lung cancer. Study-wide results and limits: Sequencing was restricted to one tumor region; therefore, heterogeneity remains possible. Higher adjacent-lung clonality was associated with shorter survival. Turning up in adjacent lung were a median around 58 of the top 100 tumor clones. Uninvolved adjacent lung showed the highest T cell clonality, exceeding tumor.

The assay was immunoSEQ multiplex PCR, and TCRdb's table has in-frame clones only and misses some. The repertoire holds about 52,000 clones, with 80% as singletons. This CDR3 spans 13 amino acids. Trimming pared 4 bases from V and 13 bases from J, leaving 19 bases between. Per the germline V gene, CDR1 is SEHNR and CDR2 is FQNEAQ (reference sequence). Note on this clone: Its antigen is as yet unknown.

This sequence joins TRBV7-9 and TRBJ1-2; no definite D call. The sequencing used PBMCs, collected before any cancer treatment. The receptor's source is a woman between 35 and 70 years old with stage II lung adenocarcinoma. CDR3 sequence reads: CASSYSPVEVATF. The CDR3 coding sequence is TGTGCCAGCAGCTATAGCCCCGTGGAGGTCGCCACCTTC. The full variable domain, rest sourced from reference TRBV7-9 and TRBJ1-2, is DTGVSQNPRHKITKRGQNVTFRCDPISEHNRLYWYRQTLGQGPEFLTYFQNEAQLEKSRLLSDRFSAERPKGSFSTLEIQRTEQGDSAMYLCASSYSPVEVATFGSGTRLTVV.